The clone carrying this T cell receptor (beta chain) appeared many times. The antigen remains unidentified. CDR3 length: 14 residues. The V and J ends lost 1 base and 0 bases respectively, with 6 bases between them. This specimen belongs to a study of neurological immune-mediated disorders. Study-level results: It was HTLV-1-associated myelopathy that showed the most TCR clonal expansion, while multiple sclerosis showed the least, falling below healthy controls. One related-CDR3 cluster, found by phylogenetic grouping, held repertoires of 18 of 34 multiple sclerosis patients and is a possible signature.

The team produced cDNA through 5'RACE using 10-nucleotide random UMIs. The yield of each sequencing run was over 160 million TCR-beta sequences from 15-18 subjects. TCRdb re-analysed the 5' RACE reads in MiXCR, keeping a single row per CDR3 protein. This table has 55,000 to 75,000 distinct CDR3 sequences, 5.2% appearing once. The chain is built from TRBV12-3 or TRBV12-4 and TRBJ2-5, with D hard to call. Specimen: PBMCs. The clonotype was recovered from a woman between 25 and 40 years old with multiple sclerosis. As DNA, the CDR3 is TGTGCCAGCAGTTTAGTCGGGTACCAAGAGACCCAGTACTTC. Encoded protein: CASSLVGYQETQYF.